The T cell receptor (beta chain) under discussion was sequenced for a study of T cell repertoires in ileal Crohn's disease. Study context: Every patient was operated on for stricturing (about 60%) or penetrating (about 40%) complications. Whole-study findings and limits: Clonality above 26.8% at surgery always came with endoscopic recurrence.

About this clone: Its antigen is still unknown.

Libraries were prepared by immunoSEQ multiplex PCR; TCRdb keeps only in-frame clonotypes and omits some of them. The table records tens of thousands of clones, around 80% of them present only once. The CDR3 covers 14 residues. Trimming took 0 bases from V and 4 from J, leaving 12 bases between them. Germline CDR1 reads GTSNPN; CDR2 reads SVGIG (reference sequence). Included were adult ileal or ileocolonic Crohn's patients indicated for ileocolonic resection. What was sequenced was ileal tissue. This TCR was sampled from an adult with Crohn's disease. V usage is TRBV30 and J usage is TRBJ2-5, with D uncertain. The chain's CDR3 is CAWSVPLSGETQYF. CDR3 sequence (DNA): TGTGCCTGGAGTGTACCACTTTCCGGAGAGACCCAGTACTTC. The full variable domain, in which reference TRBV30 and TRBJ2-5 provide the parts outside the CDR3, is SQTIHQWPATLVQPVGSPLSLECTVEGTSNPNLYWYRQAAGRGLQLLFYSVGIGQISSEVPQNLSASRPQDRQFILSSKKLLLSDSGFYLCAWSVPLSGETQYFGPGTRLLVL.